The 17 T cell receptor beta chains below come from one sample, sequenced in a study of blood T cell repertoires in COVID-19 (dated by TCRdb to about 2020). Receptor libraries were prepared by the immunoSEQ multiplex PCR assay. Sourced from immuneACCESS, this table was stored by TCRdb with only in-frame sequences that have V and J called. A share of the clones is absent; for the studies checked, an unresolved V gene accounts for under half, and the remainder has no known explanation. Counted in this sample were some 390,000 clones; around nine tenths of them appeared once. The ten most abundant clones make up around 2.9% of the sample. The sequenced sample was peripheral blood. All receptors come from a human donor in a cohort sampled during active COVID-19.

The chain uses TRBV3-1 (or the pseudogene TRBV3-2) and TRBJ2-2, with D possibly being TRBD1 (5 bases). Trimming left V 3 bases short and J 5 bases short, with 13 bases between. The CDR3 runs 15 residues. Germline loops: CDR1 LGHDT, CDR2 YNNKEL (reference sequence). The CDR3 DNA reads TGTGCCAGCAGCCACTTTCAGGGATTTACCGGGGAGCTGTTTTTT. This gives the protein CASSHFQGFTGELFF.

The chain is built from TRBV7-3 and TRBJ1-1; maybe TRBD1 (5 bases). The CDR3 consists of 14 residues. The V and J ends lost 0 bases and 1 base respectively, with 6 bases between them. CDR1 and CDR2 (germline): SGHTA, FQGTGA. CDR3 in amino acids: CASSLTTGNTEAFF. As DNA, the CDR3 is TGTGCCAGCAGCTTAACAACAGGGAACACTGAAGCTTTCTTT.

CDR3 loop: CASSDLQGGGYTF. CDR3 nucleotide sequence: TGTGCCAGCAGTGATTTGCAGGGGGGCGGCTACACCTTC. V and J are TRBV2 and TRBJ1-2; 7 nucleotides align to TRBD1. The length of the CDR3 is 13 residues. Germline lookup yields CDR1 SNHLY and CDR2 FYNNEI. V lost 3 bases and J lost 8; bases outside the gene matches: 6.

The chain is built from TRBV5-1 and TRBJ2-6, with TRBD1 identical over 8 bases. CDR3 length equals 17 residues. V shed 4 bases and J 2 bases; nucleotides not matched to a gene: 8. Germline lookup yields CDR1 SGHRS and CDR2 YFSETQ. This CDR3 reads CASSVAPQGAGANVLTF. CDR3 coding DNA: TGCGCCAGCAGCGTGGCACCACAGGGGGCTGGGGCCAACGTCCTGACTTTC. Filled out from reference TRBV5-1 and TRBJ2-6, the complete variable domain reads KAGVTQTPRYLIKTRGQQVTLSCSPISGHRSVSWYQQTPGQGLQFLFEYFSETQRNKGNFPGRFSGRQFSNSRSEMNVSTLELGDSALYLCASSVAPQGAGANVLTFGAGSRLTVL.

The chain carries TRBV7-3 and TRBJ2-3; 7 nucleotides agree with TRBD2. The CDR3 spans 16 residues. V shed 0 bases and J 1 base; nucleotides not matched to a gene: 4. Germline CDR1 SGHTA, CDR2 FQGTGA. CDR3 sequence (DNA): TGTGCCAGCAGCTTAACCGGTGGGAGGGGCACAGATACGCAGTATTTT. This gives the protein CASSLTGGRGTDTQYF.

This rearrangement joins TRBV5-4 to TRBJ1-2; D is possibly TRBD1 (6 bases). Germline V gene lookup returns CDR1 SGHNT and CDR2 YYREEE (reference sequence). The CDR3 loop spans 14 amino acids. V lost 2 bases, J lost 5 bases, and 13 bases lay in between. The CDR3 loop reads CASSFENRAYGYTF. The CDR3 DNA reads as TGTGCCAGCAGCTTTGAGAACAGGGCTTATGGCTACACCTTC.

V and J are TRBV16 and TRBJ1-1; D is unclear. V was pared by 8 bases and J by 1 base, with 17 bases between. Per the germline V gene, CDR1 is KGHSY and CDR2 is FQNENV. The CDR3 extends over 15 amino acids. Written as DNA, the CDR3 is TGTGCCAGCCGACTCCCCCATTTCACGAACACTGAAGCTTTCTTT. Its protein is CASRLPHFTNTEAFF.

This chain links TRBV27 with TRBJ2-1; D not resolved. The V end was cut by 5 bases, the J end by 9 bases, with 14 bases between. Germline CDR1 is MNHEY and CDR2 is SMNVEV (reference sequence). The CDR3 runs 13 residues. CDR3 bases: TGTGCCAGCAGTCCCTCGACCCCAGGTGAGCAGTTCTTC. This gives the protein CASSPSTPGEQFF.

The chain employs TRBV4-1 and TRBJ2-5; possible D gene TRBD2, 6 bases. This CDR3 comprises 15 residues. V gave up 0 bases and J gave up 5 bases, with 13 bases separating them. Per germline, CDR1 MGHRA and CDR2 YSYEKL. The CDR3 here is CASSQDRGSLETQYF. CDR3 sequence (DNA): TGCGCCAGCAGCCAAGATCGGGGGTCATTGGAGACCCAGTACTTC.

The chain has TRBV7-8 and TRBJ1-1; 7 bases are shared with TRBD1. CDR1 and CDR2 from the germline V gene are SGHVS and FQNEAQ. This CDR3 is 17 amino acids long. J gave up 0 bases and V 0 bases, and 7 bases lay outside the gene matches. The CDR3 region is CASSLARRGQMNTEAFF. The CDR3 DNA follows: TGTGCCAGCAGCTTAGCAAGACGGGGACAGATGAACACTGAAGCTTTCTTT.

The CDR3 nucleotides read TGTGCCAGCAGCCAAGTTCTAGCGAACGAGCAGTACTTC. Translating gives CASSQVLANEQYF. The V and J genes are TRBV3-1 (or the pseudogene TRBV3-2) and TRBJ2-7, with D possibly being TRBD2 (6 bases). Trimming took off 1 base at V and 5 bases at J, with 9 bases between the two ends. This CDR3 is 13 amino acids long. Germline V CDR1 and CDR2: LGHDT, YNNKEL (reference sequence).

The chain combines TRBV5-4 with TRBJ2-1, with 11 bases matching TRBD2. V was pared by 3 bases and J by 13 bases, with 6 bases of the junction left unmatched. The CDR3 runs 13 residues. From germline, CDR1 is SGHNT and CDR2 YYREEE (reference sequence). The CDR3 loop is CASSSGLAGPQFF. CDR3 DNA: TGTGCCAGCAGCTCCGGACTAGCGGGTCCCCAGTTCTTC.

The V gene is TRBV2, the J gene TRBJ1-6, with D possibly being TRBD1 (6 bases). The V end was cut by 7 bases, the J end by 7 bases, with 17 bases between. Germline CDR1 reads SNHLY; CDR2 reads FYNNEI. The CDR3 sequence is 15 residues long. The CDR3 here is CASTTGQKVNSPLHF. The CDR3 nucleotides read TGTGCCAGCACTACTGGACAGAAGGTAAATTCACCCCTCCACTTT.

The chain links TRBV5-4 to TRBJ2-7; D gene unclear. Trimming removed 2 bases at V and 0 bases at J, with 12 bases between. This CDR3 is built from 15 residues. CDR1 and CDR2 from the germline V gene are SGHNT and YYREEE (reference sequence). The CDR3, as DNA: TGTGCCAGCAGCTTTATTAGCCGGAGCTCCTACGAGCAGTACTTC. Protein: CASSFISRSSYEQYF.

The V gene is TRBV18, the J gene TRBJ2-3; no firm D call. Germline V gene sequence: CDR1 KGHSH, CDR2 LQKENI. Trimming removed 3 bases from V and 3 bases from J, with 7 bases in between. The CDR3 spans 13 residues. CDR3: CASSPLLTDTQYF. For the CDR3, the DNA is TGTGCCAGCTCACCCCTGTTGACAGATACGCAGTATTTT.

The sample holds a few counts of this clone. The chain has TRBV4-2 and TRBJ1-6; 7 bases fit TRBD1. Germline V gene data show CDR1 as LGHNA and CDR2 as YNFKEQ. V gave up 7 bases and J gave up 3 bases; unmatched junction bases: 9. The CDR3 is made up of 16 amino acids. As DNA, the CDR3 is TGTGCCAGCAATCTAAAGCAGGGGGTCTATAATTCACCCCTCCACTTT. Protein: CASNLKQGVYNSPLHF.

V and J are TRBV7-8 and TRBJ2-1; TRBD2 matches 8 bases. V trimming: 6 bases; J trimming: 4 bases; junction bases outside the gene matches: 5. The CDR3 runs to 14 residues. Germline-derived CDR1 and CDR2 are SGHVS and FQNEAQ. The CDR3 loop reads CASSSGLVYNEQFF. The CDR3 region has the DNA TGTGCCAGCAGTTCGGGACTAGTGTACAATGAGCAGTTCTTC.